This TCR beta chain was sequenced during a study of control samples from healthy donors and cancer patients. Germline V CDR1 and CDR2: LNHDA, SQIVND (reference sequence). Trimming took 5 bases from V and 4 from J; bases not matched to a gene: 9. The CDR3 length is 16 residues. Clones were sequenced by immunoSEQ multiplex PCR, and TCRdb holds only the in-frame ones, with some missing. The table shows 50,000 to 65,000 clones, with more than 85% occurring only once. This receptor was obtained from a man in his thirties or forties with colorectal cancer. Sequenced material: PBMCs. The chain uses TRBV19 and TRBJ1-2, with 11 bases matching TRBD1. The CDR3 DNA reads as TGTGCCAGTAGTCGAATGGGACAGGGGGAGATCTATGGCTACACCTTC. Protein product: CASSRMGQGEIYGYTF.